This T cell receptor (beta chain) appears in the sequencing data of a study of metastatic and nonmetastatic thyroid tumors. Whole-study context: Comparison of repertoires was carried out across blood and tumor or nodule tissue from malignant and benign thyroid patients. Study-wide results and caveats: It was reported that TCR beta diversity was significantly higher in malignant thyroid tumors than benign nodules, in blood and tumor.

This clone turned up a few times. The antigen remains unidentified. Study processing details: Differences in CDR3 between clinicopathological groups were drawn on to build a classifier intended to discriminate distant-metastatic papillary thyroid cancer patients. TCRdb reassembled clones from the PCR reads with MiXCR. TCRdb's processing, not the authors', yielded these V and J calls. This sample has over 14,000 clones, with around 3.9% found just once. All patients were treatment-naive before thyroid surgery. Losses at the gene ends were 4 bases for V and 5 bases for J; bases not matched to a gene: 6. This CDR3 contains 15 residues. From germline, CDR1 is DFQATT and CDR2 SNEGSKA (reference sequence).

This TCR derives from a female donor with papillary thyroid cancer or a benign thyroid nodule (not recorded which). Some clones in this sample may be carry-over from other donors' samples. The specimen sequenced was tumor tissue. This chain uses TRBV20-1 with TRBJ2-3, with 13 bases aligning to TRBD2. This CDR3 is CSANGLAGVGDTQYF. The CDR3, as DNA: TGCAGTGCTAACGGACTAGCGGGAGTTGGAGATACGCAGTATTTT.